These 9 T cell receptor beta chains share one sample of origin, sequenced in a study of beta chain features in type 1 diabetes. The authors reverse transcribed all of the isolated RNA, so sequencing captured expressed TCRB transcripts. The method was immunoSEQ multiplex PCR; TCRdb's version includes in-frame clones alone and lacks a portion of them. The sample holds hundreds of thousands of clones; less than 15% are singletons and the top ten take 6.7%. Sequenced: central memory CD4+ T cells from blood. All receptors derive from a young man in good health.

The V call is TRBV29-1, the J call TRBJ1-1; D uncertain. Trimming took off 6 bases at V and 4 bases at J, with 12 bases between the two ends. Germline values: CDR1 SQVTM, CDR2 ANQGSEA. CDR3 length: 12 residues. CDR3 sequence reads: CSVARRLTEAFF. The CDR3, as DNA: TGCAGCGTCGCTAGGCGCCTCACTGAAGCTTTCTTT.

This chain links TRBV7-8 with TRBJ2-5, with D hard to call. Germline V gene lookup returns CDR1 SGHVS and CDR2 FQNEAQ. The CDR3 runs to 13 residues. Trimming removed 1 base at V and 0 bases at J, with 3 bases between. The CDR3 here is CASSLGDQETQYF. The CDR3 nucleotides are TGTGCCAGCAGCTTAGGGGACCAAGAGACCCAGTACTTC.

This clone was seen a few times. J is TRBJ2-5 and V is TRBV5-5, with D possibly matching TRBD2 (6 bases). Germline V gene data show CDR1 as SGHKS and CDR2 as YYEKEE (reference sequence). V lost 0 bases and J lost 5, with 11 bases in between. CDR3 size: 14 residues. CDR3 region: CASSLVSSVETQYF. The CDR3 DNA reads TGTGCCAGCAGCTTGGTTTCTAGCGTGGAGACCCAGTACTTC. The whole variable domain, filled in from reference TRBV5-5 and TRBJ2-5, reads DAGVTQSPTHLIKTRGQQVTLRCSPISGHKSVSWYQQVLGQGPQFIFQYYEKEERGRGNFPDRFSARQFPNYSSELNVNALLLGDSALYLCASSLVSSVETQYFGPGTRLLVL.

This chain uses TRBV5-4 with TRBJ1-4; weak D call: TRBD1 (6 bases). This CDR3 has 15 amino acids. V lost 4 bases to trimming and J lost 5 bases, with 15 bases between them. Germline values: CDR1 SGHNT, CDR2 YYREEE (reference sequence). CDR3 residues: CASSHTGRSNEKLFF. The CDR3 nucleotides are TGTGCCAGCAGCCACACAGGGAGATCAAATGAAAAACTGTTTTTT.

The rearrangement joins TRBV11-2 to TRBJ2-5, with TRBD2 matching over 7 bases. The germline V gene has CDR1 SGHAT and CDR2 FQNNGV. Trimming at V came to 2 bases and at J to 4 bases, leaving 7 bases not matched to a gene. The CDR3 is 15 residues long. Here the CDR3 DNA reads TGTGCCAGCAGCTTACGGAGCGGGACTGGAGAGACCCAGTACTTC. Protein: CASSLRSGTGETQYF.

The chain combines TRBV27 with TRBJ2-6; tentatively, D is TRBD1 or TRBD2 (7 bases each). The CDR3 has 17 amino acids. Between the trimmed V and J ends, which lost 4 bases and 0 bases, there was a span of 13 bases. Germline CDR1 reads MNHEY; CDR2 reads SMNVEV (reference sequence). This CDR3 reads CASSWGGQTSGANVLTF. CDR3 in DNA: TGTGCCAGCAGTTGGGGGGGACAGACCTCTGGGGCCAACGTCCTGACTTTC. The variable domain in full, completed from reference TRBV27 and TRBJ2-6, reads EAQVTQNPRYLITVTGKKLTVTCSQNMNHEYMSWYRQDPGLGLRQIYYSMNVEVTDKGDVPEGYKVSRKEKRNFPLILESPSPNQTSLYFCASSWGGQTSGANVLTFGAGSRLTVL.

This clone has more than one count but fewer than ten. The rearrangement links TRBV28 to TRBJ2-5; D gene uncertain. V shed 5 bases and J shed 3 bases, with 7 bases lying between them. This CDR3 spans 12 amino acids. Germline CDR1 MDHEN, CDR2 SYDVKM. In nucleotides, the CDR3 is TGTGCCAGCAGTCGCCCAAAAGAGACCCAGTACTTC. Translating it yields CASSRPKETQYF.

This chain connects TRBV21-1 to TRBJ2-7. TRBV21-1 is a listed pseudogene. The CDR3 spans 13 residues. CDR3 region: CASSKMGTHEQYV. DNA of the CDR3: TGTGCCAGCAGCAAGATGGGGACCCACGAGCAGTACGTC.

V and J are TRBV6-1 and TRBJ2-5; 9 bases map to TRBD2. CDR1 and CDR2 from the germline V gene are MNHNS and SASEGT. The V gene end was trimmed by 6 bases and the J gene end by 5 bases; junction bases not matched to a gene: 10. The CDR3 length is 15 residues. The CDR3 loop reads CASRTLRGGEETQYF. The CDR3, as DNA: TGTGCCAGCAGGACCCTGCGGGGGGGCGAGGAGACCCAGTACTTC.